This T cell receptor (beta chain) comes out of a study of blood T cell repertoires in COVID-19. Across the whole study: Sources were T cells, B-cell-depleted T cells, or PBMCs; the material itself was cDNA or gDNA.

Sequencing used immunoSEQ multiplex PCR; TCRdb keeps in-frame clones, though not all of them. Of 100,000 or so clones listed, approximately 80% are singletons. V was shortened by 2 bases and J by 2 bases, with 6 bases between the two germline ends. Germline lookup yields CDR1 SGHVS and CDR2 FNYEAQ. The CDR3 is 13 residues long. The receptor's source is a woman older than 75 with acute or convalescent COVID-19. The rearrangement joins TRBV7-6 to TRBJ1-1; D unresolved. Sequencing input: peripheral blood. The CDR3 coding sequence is TGTGCCAGCAGCTTACAGGATAACACTGAAGCTTTCTTT. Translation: CASSLQDNTEAFF.